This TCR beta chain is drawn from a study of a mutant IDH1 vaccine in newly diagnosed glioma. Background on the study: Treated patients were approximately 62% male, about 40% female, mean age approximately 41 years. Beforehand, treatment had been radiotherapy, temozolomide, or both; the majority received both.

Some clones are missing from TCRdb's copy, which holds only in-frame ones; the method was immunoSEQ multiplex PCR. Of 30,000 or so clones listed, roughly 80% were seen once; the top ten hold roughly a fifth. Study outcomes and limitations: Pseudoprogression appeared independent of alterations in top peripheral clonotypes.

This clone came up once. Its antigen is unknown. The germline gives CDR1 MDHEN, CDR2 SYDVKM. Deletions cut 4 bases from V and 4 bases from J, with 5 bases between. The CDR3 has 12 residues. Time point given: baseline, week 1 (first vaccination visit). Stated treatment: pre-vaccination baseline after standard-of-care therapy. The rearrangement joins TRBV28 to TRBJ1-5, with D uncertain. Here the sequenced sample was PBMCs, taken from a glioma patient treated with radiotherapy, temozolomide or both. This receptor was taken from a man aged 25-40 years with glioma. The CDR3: CASSSGNQPQHF. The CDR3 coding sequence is TGTGCCAGCAGTTCGGGTAATCAGCCCCAGCATTTT.